This TCR beta chain originates from a study of shared clonotypes between healthy human individuals. Overall study: CD4 naive and memory got three plates each, CD8 naive two, CD8 memory one.

Notes on this clone: Antigen: not known.

Naivety among CD8 cells was defined by CD45RO negativity and positive CCR7 selection, thereby excluding terminally differentiated effector memory CD45RA+ cells. V was pared by 0 bases and J by 13 bases, with 19 bases between. CDR3 length: 16 amino acids. The germline CDR1 and CDR2 sequences are LGHNA and YSLEER. Study observations and caveats: Larger estimated richness was generally recorded for naive subsets relative to memory subsets. Only blood was sampled; tissue repertoires likely differ.

Sequenced by immunoSEQ multiplex PCR; TCRdb stores in-frame clones only, minus some. This table has around 2,000,000 clones, about 95% appearing once. V usage is TRBV4-3 and J usage is TRBJ1-6; D unresolved. This clonotype was obtained from a man between 18 and 35 years old in good health. Sequenced: naive CD8+ T cells sorted from blood. CDR3 sequence: CASSQDLVAPGRPLHF. The CDR3 coding sequence is TGCGCCAGCAGCCAAGATCTTGTGGCTCCGGGAAGGCCCCTCCACTTT.